This passage covers 11 T cell receptor beta chains from one sample sequenced in a study of T cell responses to AZD1222 COVID-19 vaccine. Here immunoSEQ multiplex PCR was the method, and the copy in TCRdb shows in-frame clones only, minus some. The sample shows about 96,000 clones, around 89% of them seen only once. This sample comprised peripheral blood, obtained on day 0 of AZD1222 vaccination. Receptors originate from an adult in good health.

For the CDR3, the DNA is TGTGCCAGCAGCCCGTACACGGACCTCCCCTATGGCTACACCTTC. This translates into CASSPYTDLPYGYTF. J is TRBJ1-2 and V is TRBV7-2; D gene unclear. Germline V gene sequence: CDR1 SGHTA, CDR2 FQGNSA. V was clipped by 5 bases and J by 4 bases, with 17 bases between them. The CDR3 runs 15 residues.

In this sample, this clone turned up once. J is TRBJ1-5 and V is TRBV7-9; a weak D match, TRBD1 (5 bases). Germline CDR1 and CDR2: SEHNR and FQNEAQ (reference sequence). The CDR3 length is 14 residues. V lost 3 bases and J 4 bases, leaving 10 bases between the germline ends. The CDR3, as DNA: TGTGCCAGCAGCTTGGGGCCGACAAATCAGCCCCAGCATTTT. Translated, it gives CASSLGPTNQPQHF.

This rearrangement joins TRBV12-5 to TRBJ2-1, with D unresolved. Germline lookup yields CDR1 LGHNT and CDR2 FRNRAP. This CDR3 comprises 16 residues. V was trimmed by 0 bases and J by 7 bases, leaving 16 bases between them. This CDR3 reads CASGLVTGPSGNEQFF. In nucleotides, the CDR3 is TGTGCTAGTGGTTTGGTAACCGGGCCTTCTGGGAATGAGCAGTTCTTC.

V and J are TRBV7-3 and TRBJ2-2; D gene unclear. V was clipped by 5 bases and J by 2 bases, with 12 bases between them. This CDR3 comprises 15 residues. CDR1 is SGHTA, CDR2 FQGTGA, per germline. CDR3 amino acids: CASSPPNLNTGELFF. CDR3 in DNA: TGTGCCAGCAGCCCACCAAATTTAAACACCGGGGAGCTGTTTTTT.

The V and J genes are TRBV5-1 and TRBJ1-1; a weak D match, TRBD1 (6 bases). Germline V gives CDR1 SGHRS, CDR2 YFSETQ. The CDR3 contains 15 residues. V was clipped by 3 bases and J by 5 bases, with 17 bases between them. The CDR3 sequence: CASSSQATTGTEAFF. In DNA form, the CDR3 reads TGCGCCAGCAGCTCGCAGGCCACCACAGGGACTGAAGCTTTCTTT.

The chain couples TRBV6-2 or TRBV6-3 to TRBJ2-1; no reliable D call. There are 14 residues in the CDR3. V shed 5 bases and J shed 2 bases, with 10 bases lying between them. Looked up from germline, CDR1 is MNHEY and CDR2 is SVGEGT. The CDR3 spells CASSPSTPYNEQFF. CDR3 coding DNA: TGTGCCAGCAGTCCGTCGACCCCCTACAATGAGCAGTTCTTC.

The V and J genes are TRBV28 and TRBJ2-7; weak D call: TRBD2 (7 bases). The CDR3 runs 15 residues. Looked up from germline, CDR1 is MDHEN and CDR2 is SYDVKM. V lost 6 bases, J lost 0 bases, and 15 bases lay in between. In DNA form, the CDR3 reads TGTGCCAGCAGCCCTGGGGGGGGGCTCTCCTACGAGCAGTACTTC. Residues: CASSPGGGLSYEQYF.

This clone was detected only a few times. The V gene is TRBV30, the J gene TRBJ1-5; 7 bases are a match to TRBD1. J was trimmed by 6 bases and V by 2 bases; bases with no gene match: 7. The CDR3 is made up of 14 amino acids. Germline-derived CDR1 and CDR2 are GTSNPN and SVGIG (reference sequence). This CDR3 is CAWSTGVSGQPQHF. CDR3 DNA sequence: TGTGCCTGGAGTACAGGGGTGTCGGGTCAGCCCCAGCATTTT.

The rearrangement joins TRBV15 to TRBJ1-1; 8 nucleotides match TRBD1. J lost 7 bases, V lost 5 bases, and 12 bases had no gene match. Germline lookup yields CDR1 LNHNV and CDR2 YYDKDF (reference sequence). The CDR3 contains 15 residues. The CDR3 loop is CATSARTGLTDEAFF. Here the CDR3 DNA reads TGTGCCACCAGCGCACGGACAGGGCTGACGGATGAAGCTTTCTTT. The full variable domain, with the rest looked up from reference TRBV15 and TRBJ1-1, is DAMVIQNPRYQVTQFGKPVTLSCSQTLNHNVMYWYQQKSSQAPKLLFHYYDKDFNNEADTPDNFQSRRPNTSFCFLDIRSPGLGDTAMYLCATSARTGLTDEAFFGQGTRLTVV.

The chain employs TRBV29-1 and TRBJ2-7; D perhaps matches TRBD2 (5 bases). The V end was cut by 3 bases, the J end by 1 base, with 13 bases between. Per germline, CDR1 SQVTM and CDR2 ANQGSEA. This CDR3 is 14 amino acids long. The DNA of the CDR3 is TGCAGCGTTGAGGACGCCACGGGATCCTACGAGCAGTACTTC. Encoded protein: CSVEDATGSYEQYF.

The rearrangement joins TRBV9 to TRBJ2-1; D may correspond to TRBD1 or TRBD2 (5 bases each). The CDR3 has 16 residues. In germline, CDR1 is SGDLS, CDR2 YYNGEE. V shed 4 bases and J shed 6 bases, with 20 bases lying between them. This CDR3 is CASSPVTGIRANEQFF. The CDR3 coding sequence is TGTGCCAGCAGCCCCGTTACCGGGATCAGGGCCAATGAGCAGTTCTTC.